What follows describes a single T cell receptor beta chain. The antigen is unknown. The data belong to a study of OX40 agonist ivuxolimab in advanced cancers. The overall study: Those enrolled were 80% to 85% male, with a mean age of around 60 years and ages from about 20 to 90. Regarding the study as a whole: With doses of 0.1 to 3.0 mg/kg, CD4+ and CD8+ blood T cells had undergone clonal expansion by week 6. Determination of antigen specificity was not performed for the expanded peripheral T cells. With doses of 0.1-3.0 mg/kg, partial responders showed among the lowest clonal expansion.

Only in-frame clones appear in the TCRdb table, and some are missing; sequencing was by immunoSEQ multiplex PCR. The repertoire has 70,000 to 100,000 clones, about 87% of them found once; the top ten carry around 7%. CDR3 length: 14 residues. V lost 3 bases and J lost 1, with 10 bases in between. In germline, CDR1 is SEHNR, CDR2 FQNEAQ (reference sequence). The origin of this receptor is an adult with an advanced solid tumor such as melanoma, head and neck, liver or kidney cancer. The input for sequencing was CD4+ or CD8+ T cells sorted from blood, taken in a trial of the OX40 agonist ivuxolimab. J is TRBJ2-7 and V is TRBV7-9; D ambiguous. The CDR3 DNA is TGTGCCAGCAGCTTGACTCAGCTTTCCTACGAGCAGTACTTC. Protein sequence: CASSLTQLSYEQYF.